Following are 3 T cell receptor beta chains from one sample sequenced in a study of blood T cell repertoires in COVID-19. Sequencing used immunoSEQ multiplex PCR; TCRdb keeps in-frame clones, though not all of them. The profile shows some 46,000 clones, roughly 88% of them singletons. Sequences were obtained from peripheral blood. Receptors were obtained from an elderly woman with COVID-19, enrolled during active disease.

V gene TRBV5-1 combines with J gene TRBJ2-1; weak D call: TRBD2 (5 bases). The CDR3 loop spans 17 amino acids. Trimming stripped 0 bases from V and 3 bases from J, with 16 bases between. Germline V gene lookup returns CDR1 SGHRS and CDR2 YFSETQ. The CDR3 loop reads CASSLATQRKFYNEQFF. DNA for the CDR3: TGCGCCAGCAGCTTGGCCACTCAGCGGAAGTTCTACAATGAGCAGTTCTTC.

The rearrangement joins TRBV27 to TRBJ2-5, with D hard to call. Germline V gives CDR1 MNHEY, CDR2 SMNVEV (reference sequence). Between the trimmed V and J ends, which lost 4 bases and 2 bases, there was a span of 14 bases. This CDR3 has 15 amino acids. The CDR3 loop is CASSSRRVLQETQYF. CDR3 DNA: TGTGCCAGCAGTTCCCGACGGGTATTACAAGAGACCCAGTACTTC.

The chain couples TRBV24-1 to TRBJ2-7; possible D gene TRBD1, 6 bases. Germline V gene data show CDR1 as KGHDR and CDR2 as SFDVKD. V was pared by 4 bases and J by 9 bases, with 15 bases between. This CDR3 comprises 13 residues. The CDR3 loop is CATSDSQGFVQYF. The CDR3 DNA sequence: TGTGCCACCAGTGACTCACAGGGTTTTGTGCAGTACTTC.